The 19 T cell receptor beta chains below were found in one sample sequenced in a study of naive and memory T cell subsets. Reverse transcription of blood and skin TCR RNA was primed at alpha and beta constant regions. TCRdb itself ran the UMI-ligation and nested PCR reads through MiXCR, one entry per CDR3 protein. The sample lists approximately 20,000 distinct CDR3 sequences; about a tenth were seen once. Treatment of the sample: skin biopsy from PPD injection site in Mantoux-positive individual. Reverse transcription used DNase-treated unsorted total RNA, aiming for roughly 1 to 1000 ng. This specimen consisted of skin, obtained from a tuberculin skin test site. The receptors derive from an adult in good health.

This clonotype was recorded many times. This CDR3 reads CASSYSGTSRTEAFF. The CDR3 DNA is TGTGCCAGCAGTTACTCGGGGACTAGCCGAACTGAAGCTTTCTTT. The gene calls are TRBV6-5 and TRBJ1-1, with D perhaps matching TRBD1 (5 bases). CDR1 is MNHEY, CDR2 SVGAGI, per germline. CDR3 length: 15 amino acids. V dropped 0 bases and J dropped 5 bases, with 13 bases sitting between them.

Worth noting for this clonotype: The junction and the germline gene differ at one end; a read error may be behind it. V gene TRBV15 combines with J gene TRBJ2-3; D is possibly TRBD2 (5 bases). Germline lookup yields CDR1 LNHNV and CDR2 YYDKDF (reference sequence). The CDR3 covers 13 residues. CDR3 residues: CVTSSPGVDTQYF. CDR3 nucleotide sequence: TGTGTCACCAGCAGCCCCGGGGTTGATACGCAGTATTTT.

At least ten counts were recorded for this clonotype. The V gene is TRBV6-5, the J gene TRBJ1-1; no firm D call. Germline loops: CDR1 MNHEY, CDR2 SVGAGI. Trimming removed 6 bases at V and 8 bases at J, with 10 bases between. This CDR3 contains 11 residues. The CDR3 sequence: CASRNLAEAFF. The CDR3 DNA reads as TGTGCCAGCAGGAATCTCGCAGAAGCTTTCTTT.

This chain uses TRBV7-8 with TRBJ1-1; TRBD1 is a possible D gene (5 bases). The CDR3 is 14 amino acids. Germline values: CDR1 SGHVS, CDR2 FQNEAQ. Trimming took off 5 bases at V and 3 bases at J, with 13 bases between the two ends. CDR3: CASSTRPGDTEAFF. CDR3 nucleotides: TGTGCCAGCAGCACACGACCGGGGGACACTGAAGCTTTCTTT.

The chain recombines TRBV4-3 with TRBJ2-3, with 10 positions matching TRBD1. The germline V gene has CDR1 LGHNA and CDR2 YSLEER. V was clipped by 5 bases and J by 1 base; unmatched bases: 6. This CDR3 comprises 16 residues. CDR3 sequence (DNA): TGCGCCAGCAGCTCCTGGACAGGGGGAGGCACAGATACGCAGTATTTT. This sequence encodes CASSSWTGGGTDTQYF.

The chain joins TRBV19 to TRBJ1-1, with 9 bases lining up with TRBD1. Germline CDR1 LNHDA, CDR2 SQIVND (reference sequence). Unmatched junction bases numbered 10, after V lost 5 bases and J lost 6 bases. The CDR3 length is 15 residues. CDR3 loop: CASSSRGQGISEAFF. CDR3 in DNA: TGTGCCAGTAGTTCACGAGGACAGGGGATCTCTGAAGCTTTCTTT.

This clonotype was observed a few times. J is TRBJ2-2 and V is TRBV6-6, with TRBD1 as a possible D gene (5 bases). This CDR3 is built from 17 residues. V was cut by 2 bases and J by 6 bases, with 19 bases left in between. CDR1 MNHNY and CDR2 SVGAGI come from the germline V gene (reference sequence). The CDR3 DNA reads TGTGCCAGCAGTTACGGCCCCGGCTTGGGGCTTTCCGGGGAGCTGTTTTTT. Protein sequence: CASSYGPGLGLSGELFF.

This clonotype was seen ten or more times. The chain uses TRBV27 and TRBJ1-1, with D uncertain. Trimming removed 4 bases at V and 3 bases at J, with 9 bases between. CDR3 size: 13 residues. In germline, CDR1 is MNHEY, CDR2 SMNVEV (reference sequence). In nucleotides, the CDR3 is TGTGCCAGCAGTTATTACGGCTACACTGAAGCTTTCTTT. Encoded protein: CASSYYGYTEAFF.

This clonotype has a count of ten or more. V usage is TRBV4-2 and J usage is TRBJ2-1, with no clear D. CDR1 is LGHNA, CDR2 YNFKEQ, per germline. V was clipped by 0 bases and J by 0 bases, with 9 bases between them. This CDR3 contains 16 residues. Written as DNA, the CDR3 is TGTGCCAGCAGCCAAGAAACGGCGAGCTCCTACAATGAGCAGTTCTTC. Translation gives CASSQETASSYNEQFF.

This clonotype was counted many times. J is TRBJ2-1 and V is TRBV29-1, with a possible D match to TRBD1 (6 bases). V lost 3 bases, J lost 12 bases, and 6 bases lay in between. This CDR3 contains 9 residues. Germline V gene lookup returns CDR1 SQVTM and CDR2 ANQGSEA. CDR3 protein: CSVDRGQFF. Here the CDR3 DNA reads TGCAGCGTTGACAGGGGGCAGTTCTTC.

This clonotype was recorded many times. The chain couples TRBV4-1 to TRBJ2-2, with no clear D. Germline loops: CDR1 MGHRA, CDR2 YSYEKL. The CDR3 consists of 18 residues. The V and J ends lost 0 bases and 0 bases respectively, with 14 bases between them. The CDR3 DNA is TGCGCCAGCAGCCAAGAGGAACTTTTCCTATCGAACACCGGGGAGCTGTTTTTT. Protein: CASSQEELFLSNTGELFF.

The V and J genes are TRBV2 and TRBJ2-2; D unresolved. Trimming took 5 bases from V and 4 from J, leaving 8 bases between them. CDR1 and CDR2 (germline): SNHLY, FYNNEI. The CDR3 length is 13 residues. CDR3 in DNA: TGTGCCAGCAGTACGCCGGTCACCGGGGAGCTGTTTTTT. Encoded protein: CASSTPVTGELFF.

Details on this clonotype: At one of its ends the junction is not consistent with the germline gene, which may arise from a read error. The rearrangement links TRBV5-4 to TRBJ2-7, with 9 bases fitting TRBD1. Germline V gene data show CDR1 as SGHNT and CDR2 as YYREEE (reference sequence). The CDR3 is made up of 14 amino acids. CDR3 sequence: CASRLDRGSYEQYF. The CDR3 DNA sequence: TGTGCCAGCAGATTGGACAGGGGCTCCTACGAGCAGTACTTC.

The table lists this clonotype with many counts. V gene TRBV12-3 or TRBV12-4 combines with J gene TRBJ1-1; D is possibly TRBD1 (6 bases). The CDR3 runs to 15 residues. Trimming took off 5 bases at V and 1 base at J, with 14 bases between the two ends. CDR3 in amino acids: CASSPQGTRNTEAFF. The CDR3 nucleotides read TGTGCCAGCAGTCCACAGGGCACCAGGAACACTGAAGCTTTCTTT.

This clonotype showed up many times. The chain carries TRBV27 and TRBJ2-3; TRBD1 matches 10 bases. Germline CDR1 MNHEY, CDR2 SMNVEV (reference sequence). The CDR3 is 18 amino acids. Germline trimming cut 2 bases from V and 3 bases from J; bases unmatched to any gene: 11. The CDR3 loop is CASSLKRDRGLPTDTQYF. For the CDR3, the DNA is TGTGCCAGCAGTTTAAAACGGGACAGGGGACTCCCGACAGATACGCAGTATTTT.

This clonotype is medium-sized within its sample. This chain connects TRBV15 to TRBJ2-3; D gene uncertain. Trimming removed 8 bases from V and 0 bases from J, with 12 bases in between. CDR3 size: 14 residues. Germline values: CDR1 LNHNV, CDR2 YYDKDF (reference sequence). The CDR3 region has the DNA TGTGCCACCGCTTACGGGCAAAGCACAGATACGCAGTATTTT. This encodes CATAYGQSTDTQYF.

This clonotype appeared many times. The genes are TRBV7-9 and TRBJ2-1; 10 positions agree with TRBD2. CDR3 size: 19 residues. From germline, CDR1 is SEHNR and CDR2 FQNEAQ (reference sequence). V lost 5 bases to trimming and J lost 4 bases; unmatched junction nucleotides: 17. As DNA, the CDR3 is TGTGCCAGCAGCCCCCTCCCAACGGCTAGCGGGGGTACTTACAATGAGCAGTTCTTC. Translated, it gives CASSPLPTASGGTYNEQFF. The full variable domain, with the rest looked up from reference TRBV7-9 and TRBJ2-1, is DTGVSQNPRHKITKRGQNVTFRCDPISEHNRLYWYRQTLGQGPEFLTYFQNEAQLEKSRLLSDRFSAERPKGSFSTLEIQRTEQGDSAMYLCASSPLPTASGGTYNEQFFGPGTRLTVL.

Only a few counts were recorded for this clonotype. V is TRBV6-5 and J is TRBJ2-5; D perhaps matches TRBD1 (7 bases). Trimming removed 5 bases from V and 2 bases from J, with 12 bases in between. CDR1 and CDR2 from the germline V gene are MNHEY and SVGAGI. This CDR3 region has 14 residues. As DNA, the CDR3 is TGTGCCAGCAGTGCGGGACAGCTACAAGAGACCCAGTACTTC. It is translated as CASSAGQLQETQYF.

The chain links TRBV27 to TRBJ1-5; the D is unclear. Trimming took off 4 bases at V and 3 bases at J, with 10 bases between the two ends. The CDR3 totals 14 residues. CDR1 and CDR2 (germline): MNHEY, SMNVEV (reference sequence). The CDR3 region has the DNA TGTGCCAGCAGTTCAGCTATAGCCAATCAGCCCCAGCATTTT. The encoded protein is CASSSAIANQPQHF.